This TCR beta chain comes out of a study of CD4 T cells in relation to SARS-CoV-2 and coronaviruses. Deletions cut 9 bases from V and 0 bases from J, with 13 bases between. This CDR3 is 14 amino acids long. The germline CDR1 and CDR2 sequences are MNHEY and SMNVEV (reference sequence). Before the COVID-19 pandemic, during about 2010-2018, CD4+ T cells were taken from unexposed donors. TCRdb's table, derived via immunoSEQ multiplex PCR, lists solely in-frame clones and lacks some. The sample has about 65,000 clones, more than 75% seen once. This rearrangement joins TRBV27 to TRBJ2-3, with D hard to call. The sequenced sample was memory CD4+ T cells from PBMCs. This TCR derives from a human donor in good health. The CDR3 sequence: CARTSYDSTDTQYF. CDR3 in DNA: TGTGCCAGGACAAGCTACGACAGCACAGATACGCAGTATTTT.